The 2 T cell receptor beta chains below come from one sample, sequenced in a study of beta chain features in type 1 diabetes. What these receptors recognize is not known. Findings of the study overall: TCRB CDR3s were moderately but significantly shorter in Type 1 diabetes patients in all four CD4+ subsets.

The sequenced template was cDNA made from the entire isolated RNA. TCRdb keeps only in-frame clones here, not all; method: immunoSEQ multiplex PCR. The data show a few hundred thousand clones, with roughly 17% seen just once and 0.08% to 0.095% held by the top ten. The sample taken for sequencing was naive CD4+ T cells from blood. All receptors come from a young man with type 1 diabetes.

CDR3 DNA: TGCGCCAGCAGTCCAGGGTTCTACGAGCAGTACTTC. Its translation: CASSPGFYEQYF. The chain joins TRBV5-1 to TRBJ2-7; D may be TRBD1 (5 bases). V lost 5 bases and J lost 3, with 9 bases in between. The germline V gene has CDR1 SGHRS and CDR2 YFSETQ. The CDR3 is made up of 12 amino acids.

This clone was counted a few times. CDR3 sequence (DNA): TGTGCCAGCAGCTTAGCGGTCCCAGATACGCAGTATTTT. Encoded protein: CASSLAVPDTQYF. The genes are TRBV7-2 and TRBJ2-3, with no clear D. This CDR3 is 13 amino acids long. The germline CDR1 and CDR2 sequences are SGHTA and FQGNSA. The ends were cut back, 0 bases at V and 4 bases at J, with 5 bases in the middle.